One sample yielded the 3 T cell receptor beta chains listed below, sequenced in a study of T cells in Graves' hyperthyroidism and ophthalmopathy. Researchers took RNA transcripts and amplified the TCR beta CDR3 regions from them. Initially, a first-round RT-PCR of the TCR CDR3 employed the HTBI primer set. In TCRdb, the multiplex PCR reads were re-called with MiXCR into one record per CDR3 protein. Of fewer than 750,000 distinct CDR3 sequences listed, around 13% are singletons. The sequenced material came from blood. These receptors came from a woman in her 50s with Graves' ophthalmopathy.

This clonotype was seen more than once but under ten times. The rearrangement uses TRBV19 and TRBJ1-1; D possibly corresponds to TRBD1 (5 bases). Trimming shortened V by 3 bases and J by 5 bases, and 13 bases separated the two germline ends. Germline V gives CDR1 LNHDA, CDR2 SQIVND (reference sequence). The CDR3 runs 14 residues. CDR3 sequence reads: CASSMSGGETEAFF. The CDR3 bases are TGTGCCAGTAGTATGTCCGGGGGGGAGACTGAAGCTTTCTTT.

This clonotype was found many times. This sequence joins TRBV7-2 and TRBJ2-7, with 11 bases identical to TRBD2. CDR3 length: 20 amino acids. V was clipped by 1 base and J by 6 bases; unmatched bases: 20. The germline gives CDR1 SGHTA, CDR2 FQGNSA. The CDR3 bases are TGTGCCAGCAGCTTAGTCCTGGGGGGGAGAGTAGCGGGAGGGCCAGGCGAGCAGTACTTC. It yields the protein CASSLVLGGRVAGGPGEQYF.

This clonotype was counted ten times or more. The V and J genes are TRBV20-1 and TRBJ2-7; no definite D call. This CDR3 spans 14 amino acids. V was cut by 2 bases and J by 0 bases, with 11 bases left in between. Germline loops: CDR1 DFQATT, CDR2 SNEGSKA (reference sequence). CDR3 DNA: TGCAGTGCTAGACCGCCAGTTCACTCCTACGAGCAGTACTTC. This sequence encodes CSARPPVHSYEQYF.